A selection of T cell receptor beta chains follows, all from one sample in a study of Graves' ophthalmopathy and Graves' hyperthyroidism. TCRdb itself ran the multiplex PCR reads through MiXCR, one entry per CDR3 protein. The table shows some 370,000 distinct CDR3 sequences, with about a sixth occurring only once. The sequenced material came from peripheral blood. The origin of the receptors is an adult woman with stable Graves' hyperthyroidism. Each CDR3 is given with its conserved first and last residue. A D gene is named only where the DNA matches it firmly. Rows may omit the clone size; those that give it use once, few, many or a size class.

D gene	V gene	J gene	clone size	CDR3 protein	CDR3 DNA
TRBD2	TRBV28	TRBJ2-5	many	CASSSRTSGHQETQYF	TGTGCCAGCAGCTCACGGACTAGCGGGCACCAAGAGACCCAGTACTTC
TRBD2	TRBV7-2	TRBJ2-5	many	CASRTSGSRGAETQYF	TGTGCCAGCAGGACTAGCGGGAGTAGGGGTGCTGAGACCCAGTACTTC
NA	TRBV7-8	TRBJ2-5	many	CASSRGFQETQYF	TGTGCCAGCAGTCGGGGCTTCCAAGAGACCCAGTACTTC
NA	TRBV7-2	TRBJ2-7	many	CASRPPASSEQYF	TGTGCCAGCAGACCACCGGCTAGCTCCGAGCAGTACTTC
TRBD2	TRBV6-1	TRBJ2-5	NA	CASSEAGGGVQETQYF	TGTGCCAGCAGTGAAGCGGGGGGAGGGGTCCAAGAGACCCAGTACTTC
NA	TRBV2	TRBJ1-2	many	CASSESGFGYGYTF	TGTGCCAGCAGTGAGTCGGGGTTCGGCTATGGCTACACCTTC
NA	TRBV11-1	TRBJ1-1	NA	CASSSISGRMNTEAFF	TGTGCCAGCAGCTCAATTTCAGGGCGGATGAACACTGAAGCTTTCTTT
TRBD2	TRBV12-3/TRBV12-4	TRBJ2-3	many	CASSKIAGGPADTQYF	TGTGCCAGCAGTAAAATAGCGGGAGGCCCGGCAGATACGCAGTATTTT
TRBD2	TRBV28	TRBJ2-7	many	CASSSTGTSGYFYEQYF	TGTGCCAGCAGTTCGACCGGGACTAGCGGGTATTTCTACGAGCAGTACTTC
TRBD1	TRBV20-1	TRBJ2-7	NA	CSAPGQGSSYEQYF	TGCAGTGCTCCCGGACAGGGTAGCTCCTACGAGCAGTACTTC
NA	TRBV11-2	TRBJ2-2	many	CASRWDAINTGELFF	TGTGCCAGCAGATGGGACGCAATTAACACCGGGGAGCTGTTTTTT
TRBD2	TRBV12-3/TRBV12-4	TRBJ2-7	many	CASSFGLALAYEQYF	TGTGCCAGCAGTTTTGGACTAGCCCTAGCCTACGAGCAGTACTTC
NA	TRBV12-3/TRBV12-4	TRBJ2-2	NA	CASTMMLADTGELFF	TGTGCCAGCACCATGATGTTAGCGGACACCGGGGAGCTGTTTTTT
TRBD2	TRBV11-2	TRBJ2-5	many	CASSLGGLAGAHRSETQYF	TGTGCCAGCAGCTTAGGTGGACTAGCGGGAGCCCACCGGAGCGAGACCCAGTACTTC
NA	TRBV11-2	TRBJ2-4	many	CASSSLQVAQYF	TGTGCCAGCAGCTCACTACAGGTGGCTCAGTACTTC
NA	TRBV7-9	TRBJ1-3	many	CASSLGDTSGNTIYF	TGTGCCAGCAGCTTAGGAGATACCTCTGGAAACACCATATATTTT
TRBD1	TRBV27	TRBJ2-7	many	CASSHRATGLEQYF	TGTGCCAGCAGTCATCGAGCGACAGGGCTCGAGCAGTACTTC
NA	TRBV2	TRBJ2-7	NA	CASSPMSEQYF	TGTGCCTCATCCCCCATGTCGGAGCAGTACTTC
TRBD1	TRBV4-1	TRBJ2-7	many	CASSHAGTATYEQYF	TGCGCCAGCAGCCATGCCGGGACAGCGACCTACGAGCAGTACTTC
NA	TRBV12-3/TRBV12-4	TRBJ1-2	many	CASSSPAGSYGYTF	TGTGCCAGCAGTTCACCGGCCGGGAGCTATGGCTACACCTTC
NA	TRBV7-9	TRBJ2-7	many	CASSLIPGKGEQYF	TGTGCCAGCAGCTTAATCCCAGGGAAGGGCGAGCAGTACTTC
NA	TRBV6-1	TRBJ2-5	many	CASSGEFQETQYF	TGTGCCAGCAGTGGGGAATTCCAAGAGACCCAGTACTTC
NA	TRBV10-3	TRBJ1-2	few	CAISEGGNNGYTF	TGTGCCATCAGTGAGGGGGGGAATAATGGCTACACCTTC
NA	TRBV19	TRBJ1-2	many	CASSTRTAFGGYTF	TGTGCCAGTAGTACCCGGACCGCGTTCGGGGGCTACACCTTC
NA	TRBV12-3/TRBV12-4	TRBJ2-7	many	CASSARGGSYEQYF	TGTGCCAGCAGTGCCCGGGGCGGATCCTACGAGCAGTACTTC
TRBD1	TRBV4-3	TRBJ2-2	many	CASSQVGTGVSGELFF	TGCGCCAGCAGCCAAGTCGGGACAGGGGTTAGCGGGGAGCTGTTTTTT
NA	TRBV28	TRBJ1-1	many	CASGGRETEAFF	TGTGCCAGTGGGGGTAGGGAGACTGAAGCTTTCTTT
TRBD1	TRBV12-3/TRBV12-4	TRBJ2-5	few	CASSYRRGLRETQYF	TGTGCCAGCAGTTACCGCAGGGGGCTCCGGGAGACCCAGTACTTC
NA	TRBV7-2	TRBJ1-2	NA	CASSLEEGYYGYTF	TGTGCCAGCAGCTTAGAGGAGGGGTACTATGGCTACACCTTC
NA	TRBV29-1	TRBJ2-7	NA	CSVKGGYEQYF	TGCAGCGTGAAGGGGGGGTACGAGCAGTACTTC
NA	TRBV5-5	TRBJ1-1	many	CASSTTGNMNTEAFF	TGTGCCAGCAGCACTACAGGGAACATGAACACTGAAGCTTTCTTT
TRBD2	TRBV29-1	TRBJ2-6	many	CSVRLAGGSGANVLTF	TGCAGCGTCAGACTAGCGGGAGGTTCCGGGGCCAACGTCCTGACTTTC
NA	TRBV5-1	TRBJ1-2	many	CASSLQQTYGYTF	TGCGCCAGCAGCTTACAACAGACCTATGGCTACACCTTC
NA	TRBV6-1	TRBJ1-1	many	CASRPGRYTEAFF	TGTGCCAGCAGACCGGGACGATACACTGAAGCTTTCTTT
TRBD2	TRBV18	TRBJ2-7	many	CASSSKTLLAGGLQQYF	TGTGCCAGCTCATCGAAAACACTACTAGCGGGAGGGCTGCAGCAGTACTTC
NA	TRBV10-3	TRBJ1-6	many	CAISDTGGSPLHF	TGTGCCATCAGTGACACGGGGGGTTCACCCCTCCACTTT
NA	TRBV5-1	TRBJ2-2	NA	CAGSLRLAGTGELFF	TGCGCCGGCAGCTTACGACTGGCGGGCACCGGGGAGCTGTTTTTT
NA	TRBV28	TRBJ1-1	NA	CSSSQRGVEAVF	TGTTCCAGCAGTCAACGGGGAGTCGAAGCTGTCTTT
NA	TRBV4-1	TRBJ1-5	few	CASSQDEGDSNQPQHF	TGCGCCAGCAGCCAAGATGAGGGTGATAGCAATCAGCCCCAGCATTTT
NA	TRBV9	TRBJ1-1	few	CASSGRGTFGNTEAFF	TGTGCCAGCAGCGGCCGAGGCACTTTCGGGAACACTGAAGCTTTCTTT
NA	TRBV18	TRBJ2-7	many	CASSPNRRYEQYF	TGTGCCAGCTCACCAAACAGAAGGTACGAGCAGTACTTC
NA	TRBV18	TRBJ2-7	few	CASSPTTPQETFYEQYF	TGTGCCAGCTCACCTACGACACCCCAGGAGACCTTCTACGAGCAGTACTTC
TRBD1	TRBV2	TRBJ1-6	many	CASSGPTGENNSPLHF	TGTGCCAGCAGTGGCCCGACAGGGGAAAATAATTCACCCCTCCACTTT
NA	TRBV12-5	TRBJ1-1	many	CASGSGARGTEAFF	TGTGCTAGTGGTTCGGGGGCACGGGGCACTGAAGCTTTCTTT
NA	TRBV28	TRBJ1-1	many	CASSFAGVREAFF	TGTGCCAGCAGTTTTGCGGGGGTCCGAGAAGCTTTCTTT
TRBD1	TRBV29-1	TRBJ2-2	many	CSVATPRGTGELFF	TGCAGCGTTGCAACCCCCAGGGGGACCGGGGAGCTGTTTTTT
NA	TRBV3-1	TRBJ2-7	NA	CASSQVYSRPYEQYF	TGTGCCAGCAGCCAAGTATACTCGCGCCCCTACGAGCAGTACTTC
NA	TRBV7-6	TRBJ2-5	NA	CASILGGTTAQYF	TGTGCCAGCATCTTAGGGGGGACTACAGCCCAGTACTTC
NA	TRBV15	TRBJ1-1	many	CATSGGANLNTEAFF	TGTGCCACCAGCGGAGGGGCGAACCTGAACACTGAAGCTTTCTTT
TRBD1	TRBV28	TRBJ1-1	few	CASSLFLRGDTEAFF	TGTGCCAGCAGTTTATTCCTCAGGGGGGACACTGAAGCTTTCTTT
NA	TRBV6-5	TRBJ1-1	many	CASSYSPSTEAFF	TGTGCCAGCAGTTACAGCCCTTCCACTGAAGCTTTCTTT
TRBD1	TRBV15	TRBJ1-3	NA	CATSRATGEENTIYF	TGTGCCACCAGCAGAGCCACAGGGGAAGAAAACACCATATATTTT
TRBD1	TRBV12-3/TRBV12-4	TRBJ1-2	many	CASSEQGTGGAGYTF	TGTGCCAGCAGTGAGCAAGGGACAGGGGGCGCGGGCTACACCTTC
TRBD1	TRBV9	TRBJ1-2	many	CASSVGLEQGAHGYTF	TGTGCCAGCAGCGTAGGACTGGAACAGGGGGCGCATGGCTACACCTTC
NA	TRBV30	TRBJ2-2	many	CAWGPDAANTGELFF	TGTGCCTGGGGACCGGACGCCGCGAACACCGGGGAGCTGTTTTTT
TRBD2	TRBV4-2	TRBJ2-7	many	CASSRLAGLSYEQYF	TGTGCCAGCAGCCGGCTAGCGGGCCTCTCCTACGAGCAGTACTTC
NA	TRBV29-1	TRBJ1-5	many	CSVRGSDSNQPQHF	TGCAGCGTCCGGGGATCAGATAGCAATCAGCCCCAGCATTTT
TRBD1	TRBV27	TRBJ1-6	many	CATKDRADNSPLHF	TGTGCCACGAAGGACAGGGCGGATAATTCACCCCTCCACTTT